This is a list of T cell receptor beta chains from one sample in a study of CD8 T cells in ankylosing spondylitis. TCRdb ran MiXCR on the 5' RACE reads and lists one entry per CDR3 protein. The sample consists of approximately 400,000 distinct CDR3 sequences, about a sixth of them appearing once. The sequenced sample was blood, either unsorted or a sorted T cell fraction (not recorded which). These receptors originate from a male donor with ankylosing spondylitis. Each CDR3 is given with its conserved first and last residue. Fields, in order: CDR3 DNA, CDR3 protein, V gene, clone size, J gene, D gene. D genes are given only for firm matches. Size is stated for part of the rows, as once, few or many counts, or as a class when the clone is expanded.

cdr3_nt: TGTGCCATCAGTTCCGGGGTCGACGAGCAGTACTTC; cdr3_aa: CAISSGVDEQYF; v_call: TRBV10-3; clone_size: many; j_call: TRBJ2-7; d_call: NA
cdr3_nt: TGCAGTGCTACAGCACAGATGCTTGGGAATCAGCCCCAGCATTTT; cdr3_aa: CSATAQMLGNQPQHF; v_call: TRBV20-1; clone_size: many; j_call: TRBJ1-5; d_call: NA
cdr3_nt: TGCAGTGCTAGCTCCGGCCCCCTGGGGAAAAACATTCAGTACTTC; cdr3_aa: CSASSGPLGKNIQYF; v_call: TRBV20-1; clone_size: NA; j_call: TRBJ2-4; d_call: NA
cdr3_nt: TGTGCCAGCAGCCCCTCTGCACTGATGAACACTGAAGCTTTCTTT; cdr3_aa: CASSPSALMNTEAFF; v_call: TRBV7-9; clone_size: NA; j_call: TRBJ1-1; d_call: NA
cdr3_nt: TGCAGTGCCCTGGACAGGGGCAGGCCAATGAACACTGAAGCTTTCTTT; cdr3_aa: CSALDRGRPMNTEAFF; v_call: TRBV20-1; clone_size: few; j_call: TRBJ1-1; d_call: TRBD1
cdr3_nt: TGTGCCAGCAGCGAAGGGCTCACCTATGGCTACACCTTC; cdr3_aa: CASSEGLTYGYTF; v_call: TRBV11-2; clone_size: NA; j_call: TRBJ1-2; d_call: NA
cdr3_nt: TGTGCCATCCGAGCGGAGCGGGTGATGTCGCCCCAGTACTTC; cdr3_aa: CAIRAERVMSPQYF; v_call: TRBV28; clone_size: NA; j_call: TRBJ2-5; d_call: NA
cdr3_nt: TGCGCCAGCAGTAGAGGTGCGTGGGCAGAGGCCACTGAAGCTTTCTTT; cdr3_aa: CASSRGAWAEATEAFF; v_call: TRBV5-1; clone_size: NA; j_call: TRBJ1-1; d_call: NA
cdr3_nt: TGCAGTGCTAGATGGGAGACAGGGAGTCCCTATGGCTACACCTTC; cdr3_aa: CSARWETGSPYGYTF; v_call: TRBV20-1; clone_size: few; j_call: TRBJ1-2; d_call: TRBD1
cdr3_nt: TGCAGTGCTTTAGGGGGGCAAGAGACCCAGTACTTC; cdr3_aa: CSALGGQETQYF; v_call: TRBV20-1; clone_size: few; j_call: TRBJ2-5; d_call: NA
cdr3_nt: TGCGCCAGCAGCTTACAAGGGGGCCATACCTTTGAAGCTTTCTTT; cdr3_aa: CASSLQGGHTFEAFF; v_call: TRBV5-1; clone_size: many; j_call: TRBJ1-1; d_call: TRBD1
cdr3_nt: TGTGCCAGCAGCTTAGCGCGGTTGGGGGGCATTGAAAAACTGTTTTTT; cdr3_aa: CASSLARLGGIEKLFF; v_call: TRBV7-8; clone_size: few; j_call: TRBJ1-4; d_call: NA
cdr3_nt: TGTGCCAGCAGTTATAACAGGGGTAGCGTAACAGATACGCAGTATTTT; cdr3_aa: CASSYNRGSVTDTQYF; v_call: TRBV6-2/TRBV6-3; clone_size: NA; j_call: TRBJ2-3; d_call: TRBD1
cdr3_nt: TGTGCCAGCAGTACCCGTAGCGGGGCCTACGAGCAGTACTTC; cdr3_aa: CASSTRSGAYEQYF; v_call: TRBV12-3/TRBV12-4; clone_size: NA; j_call: TRBJ2-7; d_call: TRBD2
cdr3_nt: TGTGCCAGCAGACTAAAGCGGGAGGGCTTATTCTACGAGCAGTACTTC; cdr3_aa: CASRLKREGLFYEQYF; v_call: TRBV5-5; clone_size: NA; j_call: TRBJ2-7; d_call: TRBD2
cdr3_nt: TGTGCCAGCAGACTTGCGACAGGGGGTGCCACCGGGGAGCTGTTTTTT; cdr3_aa: CASRLATGGATGELFF; v_call: TRBV12-3/TRBV12-4; clone_size: NA; j_call: TRBJ2-2; d_call: TRBD1
cdr3_nt: TGTGCCAGCAGCGGCGGGACCCGGGGTGAAAAACTGTTTTTT; cdr3_aa: CASSGGTRGEKLFF; v_call: TRBV9; clone_size: few; j_call: TRBJ1-4; d_call: NA
cdr3_nt: TGCAGTGCTAGACCAAACCAAGAGACCCAGTACTTC; cdr3_aa: CSARPNQETQYF; v_call: TRBV20-1; clone_size: NA; j_call: TRBJ2-5; d_call: NA
cdr3_nt: TGTGCCAGCTCAAACGTGCCAGGGGGCGGATTCGAGACCCAGTACTTC; cdr3_aa: CASSNVPGGGFETQYF; v_call: TRBV18; clone_size: NA; j_call: TRBJ2-5; d_call: TRBD1
cdr3_nt: TGCGCCAGCAGCTTAGATCCTGCGGCGAACACCGGGGAGCTGTTTTTT; cdr3_aa: CASSLDPAANTGELFF; v_call: TRBV5-1; clone_size: few; j_call: TRBJ2-2; d_call: NA
cdr3_nt: TGTGCCAGCAGCTTCCAGGGGGTGTCCTACAATGAGCAGTTCTTC; cdr3_aa: CASSFQGVSYNEQFF; v_call: TRBV7-8; clone_size: few; j_call: TRBJ2-1; d_call: TRBD1
cdr3_nt: TGTGCCAGCAGTGAAACCGGAAACTATAATTCACCCCTCCACTTT; cdr3_aa: CASSETGNYNSPLHF; v_call: TRBV2; clone_size: few; j_call: TRBJ1-6; d_call: NA
cdr3_nt: TGCGCCAGCAGCTGGGACAATGAGCAGTTCTTC; cdr3_aa: CASSWDNEQFF; v_call: TRBV5-1; clone_size: many; j_call: TRBJ2-1; d_call: NA
cdr3_nt: TGTGCCAGCAGCGCGACTAGCGGGAGTATAGATACGCAGTATTTT; cdr3_aa: CASSATSGSIDTQYF; v_call: TRBV13; clone_size: many; j_call: TRBJ2-3; d_call: TRBD2
cdr3_nt: TGTGCCAGCAGCAAACCCGGACTAGCGGACAAACCTAGCACAGATACGCAGTATTTT; cdr3_aa: CASSKPGLADKPSTDTQYF; v_call: TRBV21-1; clone_size: NA; j_call: TRBJ2-3; d_call: NA
cdr3_nt: TGTGCCAGCAGCGAGGGAACCTATGGCTACACCTTC; cdr3_aa: CASSEGTYGYTF; v_call: TRBV11-2; clone_size: few; j_call: TRBJ1-2; d_call: NA
cdr3_nt: TGTGCCAGCAGTTACGAATCAGGGCGTCAACAGTACTTC; cdr3_aa: CASSYESGRQQYF; v_call: TRBV6-5; clone_size: NA; j_call: TRBJ2-7; d_call: NA
cdr3_nt: TGTGCCAGCAGCTTAGGGGCGAACGGGGAGCTGTTTTTT; cdr3_aa: CASSLGANGELFF; v_call: TRBV11-2; clone_size: NA; j_call: TRBJ2-2; d_call: NA
cdr3_nt: TGTGCCACCAGCAGAGGGTCCCGCTTAGCGGGAACGTCGAATGAGCAGTTCTTC; cdr3_aa: CATSRGSRLAGTSNEQFF; v_call: TRBV15; clone_size: many; j_call: TRBJ2-1; d_call: TRBD2